Below, 20 T cell receptor beta chains from the same sample are listed, as sequenced in a study of CD4 and CD8 cells across lung adenocarcinoma regions. TCRdb used MiXCR to reprocess the PCR reads, holding one entry per CDR3 protein. This sample yields several thousand distinct CDR3 sequences, of which 50% are seen a single time; 47% belongs to the top ten. The specimen sequenced was CD8+ T cells from the margin of a lung tumor. Source of these receptors: a female donor with lung adenocarcinoma. The CD4 and CD8 labels of this study may be unreliable.

In its sample, this clonotype was seen many times. CDR3 DNA: TGTGCCAGCAGCCCGGGACGGGGGTCCTACAATGAGCAGTTCTTC. It yields the protein CASSPGRGSYNEQFF. The chain is built from TRBV7-6 and TRBJ2-1, with D perhaps TRBD2 (6 bases). This CDR3 has 15 amino acids. Germline lookup yields CDR1 SGHVS and CDR2 FNYEAQ. The V end lost 5 bases, the J end lost 1 base, and 12 bases lay between the germline ends.

By share, this clonotype counts as medium-sized. The chain combines TRBV6-5 with TRBJ2-5; 9 nucleotides line up with TRBD1. J lost 7 bases, V lost 2 bases, and 8 bases had no gene match. Germline V gives CDR1 MNHEY, CDR2 SVGAGI. The CDR3 covers 15 residues. CDR3 nucleotide sequence: TGTGCCAGCAGTTACGGGGACAGGGTCGGTGGGACCCAGTACTTC. Protein: CASSYGDRVGGTQYF.

The chain joins TRBV27 to TRBJ2-3; no reliable D call. The J call may be wrong; the DNA end is better matched by TRBJ2-7. This CDR3 comprises 15 residues. Germline V CDR1 and CDR2: MNHEY, SMNVEV (reference sequence). DNA for the CDR3: TGTGCCAGGGGCCTCCAGGCTGTGGAAAACAATGCGCAGTACTTC. This gives the protein CARGLQAVENNAQYF.

Points on this clonotype: The junction differs from germline at one of its ends, possibly a read error. This rearrangement joins TRBV27 to TRBJ2-5; TRBD2 is a possible D gene (6 bases). Germline-derived CDR1 and CDR2 are MNHEY and SMNVEV (reference sequence). The CDR3 has 15 residues. CDR3 sequence: CAGGLGGCDQDTQYF. CDR3 in DNA: TGTGCCGGCGGGCTGGGAGGTTGTGACCAAGATACCCAGTACTTC.

This clonotype was observed a few times. The J gene is TRBJ1-1, the V gene TRBV4-2, with no clear D. The V gene lost 4 bases and the J gene lost 0 bases, with 12 bases spanning the gap. Germline CDR1 and CDR2: LGHNA and YNFKEQ. There are 15 residues in the CDR3. The CDR3 loop is CASSPELQMNTEAFF. Written as DNA, the CDR3 is TGTGCCAGCAGCCCCGAACTCCAAATGAACACTGAAGCTTTCTTT.

The V and J genes are TRBV6-1 and TRBJ2-3, with 7 nucleotides matching TRBD2. CDR1 and CDR2 from the germline V gene are MNHNS and SASEGT. This CDR3 is built from 14 residues. V lost 5 bases, J lost 1 base, and 3 bases stayed unmatched. CDR3 sequence: CASSIAGGTDTQYF. The CDR3, as DNA: TGTGCCAGCAGTATAGCGGGCGGCACAGATACGCAGTATTTT.

This rearrangement joins TRBV12-3 or TRBV12-4 to TRBJ2-3; D is uncertain. V was clipped by 6 bases and J by 3 bases, with 7 bases between them. CDR3 length: 12 residues. The CDR3 DNA follows: TGTGCCAGCAGAAGTAGAACAGATACGCAGTATTTT. This encodes CASRSRTDTQYF.

This chain joins TRBV6-5 and TRBJ2-1; 10 bases match TRBD2. The J call may be incorrect, as the DNA end agrees better with TRBJ2-7. CDR3 length: 15 amino acids. Germline values: CDR1 MNHEY, CDR2 SVGAGI. This chain's CDR3 is CASSYSSGGAHEQYF. The CDR3 DNA reads TGTGCCAGCAGTTACTCCAGCGGGGGGGCCCATGAGCAGTACTTC.

The sample holds a few counts of this clonotype. This chain uses TRBV7-8 with TRBJ1-6, with D possibly TRBD1 on 5 matching bases. Germline-derived CDR1 and CDR2 are SGHVS and FQNEAQ. Between the trimmed V and J ends, which lost 1 base and 9 bases, there was a span of 10 bases. The CDR3 covers 14 residues. CDR3 sequence: CASSLVQGGSPLHF. The DNA for the CDR3 is TGTGCCAGCAGCTTAGTCCAGGGCGGTTCACCCCTCCACTTT.

The chain uses TRBV20-1 and TRBJ2-5; no clear D. Trimming stripped 5 bases from V and 0 bases from J, with 10 bases between. Germline V gene sequence: CDR1 DFQATT, CDR2 SNEGSKA (reference sequence). The CDR3 covers 13 residues. CDR3 sequence reads: CSAPVVYQETQYF. CDR3 in DNA: TGCAGTGCTCCGGTGGTGTACCAAGAGACCCAGTACTTC.

By frequency in the sample, this clonotype is medium-sized. The chain couples TRBV27 to TRBJ2-3; TRBD2 matches at 11 bases. The CDR3 length is 16 residues. Trimming removed 5 bases from V and 7 bases from J; junction bases left unmatched: 11. Looked up from germline, CDR1 is MNHEY and CDR2 is SMNVEV (reference sequence). This CDR3 is CASSTRLAGLENTQYF. The CDR3 DNA follows: TGTGCCAGCAGTACCCGACTAGCGGGATTGGAAAATACGCAGTATTTT.

J is TRBJ1-1 and V is TRBV6-1; D gene uncertain. The CDR3 spans 12 residues. V was shortened by 6 bases and J by 1 base, with 6 bases between the two germline ends. Germline V gives CDR1 MNHNS, CDR2 SASEGT. The CDR3 reads CASSRRNTEAFF. The DNA of the CDR3 is TGTGCCAGCAGCCGCAGGAACACTGAAGCTTTCTTT.

Regarding this clonotype: A much larger clone is a single base away; this may be a read error. The rearrangement uses TRBV7-2 and TRBJ2-5; TRBD1 aligns across 8 bases. The CDR3 contains 15 residues. Trimming cost V 6 bases and J 11 bases; bases outside gene matches: 17. Germline V gene lookup returns CDR1 SGHTA and CDR2 FQGNSA. The CDR3 here is CASRQTGVLYNEQYF. CDR3 nucleotides: TGTGCCAGCAGGCAGACAGGGGTCCTCTACAATGAGCAGTACTTC.

V usage is TRBV5-5 and J usage is TRBJ2-7; TRBD2 aligns across 7 bases. CDR3 length: 15 residues. The germline CDR1 and CDR2 sequences are SGHKS and YYEKEE (reference sequence). Trimming removed 3 bases from V and 1 base from J; junction bases left unmatched: 7. CDR3 amino acids: CASSSRGSASYEQYF. Written as DNA, the CDR3 is TGTGCCAGCAGCTCCCGCGGGAGTGCGTCCTACGAGCAGTACTTC.

To note about this clonotype: Germline is not matched at one junction end, which may reflect a read error. V usage is TRBV27 and J usage is TRBJ2-4; possible D gene TRBD2, 5 bases. CDR1 and CDR2 from the germline V gene are MNHEY and SMNVEV (reference sequence). This CDR3 comprises 13 residues. The CDR3 region has the DNA TGTGCCATCAGAGGGTTTGTACAAAACATCCAGTACTTC. Protein sequence: CAIRGFVQNIQYF.

This clonotype was seen repeatedly, ten times or more. The chain employs TRBV15 and TRBJ2-1, with 7 bases lining up with TRBD2. The CDR3 is 16 residues long. The V and J ends lost 5 bases and 6 bases, in that order; junction bases with no gene match: 13. The germline V gene encodes CDR1 LNHNV and CDR2 YYDKDF (reference sequence). Written as DNA, the CDR3 is TGTGCCACCAGCGCCTCTTGGGAGGGAAGGCGCAATGAGCAGTTCTTC. Amino acids: CATSASWEGRRNEQFF.

The gene calls are TRBV9 and TRBJ2-5; 11 bases line up with TRBD1. The trim removed 3 bases at V and 5 bases at J, leaving 6 bases unmatched. Germline CDR1 reads SGDLS; CDR2 reads YYNGEE. The CDR3 consists of 15 residues. This CDR3 reads CASSEGQGGRETQYF. CDR3 nucleotides: TGTGCCAGCAGCGAGGGACAGGGGGGAAGGGAGACCCAGTACTTC.

Concerning this clonotype itself: At one of its ends the junction is not consistent with the germline gene, which may arise from a read error. The CDR3 sequence is CGGGHRVGVTETQYF. In nucleotides, the CDR3 is TGTGGCGGGGGGCACCGGGTAGGAGTCACAGAGACGCAGTATTTT. The V call is TRBV27, the J call TRBJ2-3, with 8 bases that match TRBD2. The CDR3 length is 15 residues. Germline-derived CDR1 and CDR2 are MNHEY and SMNVEV (reference sequence).

By share, this clonotype ranks as medium-sized (0.01 to 0.1%). The V call is TRBV7-2, the J call TRBJ2-2; D tentatively reads TRBD1 or TRBD2 (6 bases each). Per the germline V gene, CDR1 is SGHTA and CDR2 is FQGNSA. The CDR3 is 14 residues long. The germline V and J ends were trimmed by 3 bases and 5 bases, with 10 bases remaining between them. The CDR3 loop reads CASSFWGATGELFF. The CDR3 nucleotides read TGTGCCAGCAGCTTTTGGGGGGCAACCGGGGAGCTGTTTTTT.

Details on this clonotype: The junction differs from germline at one of its ends, possibly a read error. The V call is TRBV27, the J call TRBJ2-3; D possibly matches TRBD1 or TRBD2 (5 bases each). CDR1 MNHEY and CDR2 SMNVEV come from the germline V gene (reference sequence). This CDR3 comprises 16 residues. CDR3: CASSLTGHGGTDTQYF. CDR3 bases: TGTGCCAGCAGTTTAACGGGGCACGGAGGTACAGACACGCAGTATTTC.